This TCR beta chain came from a study of T cell responses to AZD1222 COVID-19 vaccine. The study, taken as a whole, reports: Vaccination with two AZD1222 doses was followed by a rise in Spike-specific TCR breadth and depth. A mostly white British donor set with more females was recruited, and clonal diversity was possibly underestimated.

TCRdb keeps only in-frame clones here, not all; method: immunoSEQ multiplex PCR. The sample has around 120,000 clones, about 86% seen once. Doses given second, at about 4 or about 12 weeks, were pooled. Only one count was recorded for this clone. Its cognate antigen is unknown. This CDR3 region has 15 residues. From germline, CDR1 is SNHLY and CDR2 FYNNEI. V was cut by 0 bases and J by 3 bases, with 11 bases left in between. The source material was peripheral blood, sampled 28 days after the second AZD1222 dose. V is TRBV2 and J is TRBJ1-1, with D possibly being TRBD1 (6 bases). This TCR came from an adult who received the AZD1222 COVID-19 vaccine. The CDR3 is CASSEALQGHTEAFF. The CDR3 DNA sequence: TGTGCCAGCAGTGAAGCGCTACAGGGCCACACTGAAGCTTTCTTT.